This T cell receptor beta chain was recovered during a study of blood T cells in healthy people across ages. The V gene lost 6 bases and the J gene lost 3 bases, with 12 bases spanning the gap. This CDR3 has 13 residues. In germline, CDR1 is MDHEN, CDR2 SYDVKM. General study findings and limits: Unsorted PBMCs blocked a conclusive comparison of naive and antigen-experienced cells. Strong correlation linked observed beta diversity and percent naive T cells.

This clonotype has just a few counts. Its specificity is unknown. Isolated PBMCs totaled at least 6 million in each sample. For the second PCR, which ran for about 7 to 12 cycles, a sample-barcoded 5' primer and a J-beta primer mix were used. Every cDNA molecule bore a tag from a template-switch adaptor containing 12 random nucleotides. TCRdb itself ran the 5' RACE reads through MiXCR, one entry per CDR3 protein. The profile shows 1.5 million or so distinct CDR3 sequences, around 39% of them singletons. This TCR was sampled from a woman aged 18-30 years in good health. The J gene is TRBJ2-7, the V gene TRBV28; a weak D match, TRBD2 (6 bases). The sequencing input was blood. CDR3 sequence (DNA): TGTGCCAGCAGAGGGAGGTACAGCTACGAGCAGTACTTC. Amino acid sequence: CASRGRYSYEQYF.